This T cell receptor beta chain emerged from a study of T cell clusters in autoimmune cytopenias. Study-level results: TRB repertoire shifts in secondary cytopenia and chronic lymphocytic leukemia mostly reflected lymphoma, not autoimmunity. A dominant lymphoma-associated repertoire apparently masked the cluster-lack signature in secondary cytopenia versus chronic lymphocytic leukemia. Active autoimmune hepatitis patients had almost three-fold fewer exclusive TRB clusters than healthy donors. The T cell clusters came from computational analysis alone and lack functional validation.

TRB amplification used roughly 250 ng of peripheral blood genomic DNA. TRB was amplified by touch-down multiplex PCR, primer pools A and B combined. Using the multiplex PCR reads, TCRdb records one entry per CDR3 protein without DNA. The repertoire table contains around 7,800 distinct CDR3 sequences. The germline CDR1 and CDR2 sequences are DFQATT and SNEGSKA (reference sequence). The CDR3 spans 14 residues. Considering frequency, this clonotype is medium-sized (0.01 to 0.1%). The antigen is unknown. This TCR was recovered from a human donor with an autoimmune cytopenia or autoimmune hepatitis (not recorded which). The gene calls are TRBV20-1 and TRBJ2-7. What was sequenced was peripheral blood. The chain's CDR3 is CSARDTNGLYEQYF.